The 15 T cell receptor beta chains given below trace back to one sample, sequenced in a study of cytomegalovirus exposure and HLA in healthy donors. TCRdb's copy holds only in-frame clones and misses some; the assay was immunoSEQ multiplex PCR. The sample lists 150,000 or so clones, 85% to 90% occurring once. Sequencing was performed on PBMCs. Source of these receptors: a woman in her twenties or thirties in good health and CMV-seropositive.

This chain connects TRBV28 to TRBJ2-5, with no clear D. This CDR3 spans 14 amino acids. Germline values: CDR1 MDHEN, CDR2 SYDVKM. V was clipped by 5 bases and J by 5 bases, with 15 bases between them. The CDR3 DNA reads as TGTGCCAGCAGTCCAATGGGCAGATCGGAGACCCAGTACTTC. It translates to CASSPMGRSETQYF.

This chain connects TRBV2 to TRBJ1-1; TRBD1 is a possible D gene (5 bases). Per the germline V gene, CDR1 is SNHLY and CDR2 is FYNNEI. This CDR3 comprises 15 residues. V lost 4 bases, J lost 8 bases, and 20 bases lay in between. CDR3 protein: CASSVYRGTGAEAFF. The CDR3 DNA reads as TGTGCCAGCAGTGTTTATCGTGGGACGGGAGCGGAAGCTTTCTTT.

The V gene is TRBV4-1, the J gene TRBJ2-7; 9 nucleotides line up with TRBD1. This CDR3 has 14 amino acids. Germline V gene lookup returns CDR1 MGHRA and CDR2 YSYEKL. The V segment lost 5 bases and the J segment 2 bases; nucleotides outside the gene matches: 4. In DNA, the CDR3 is TGCGCCAGCAGCGAAAGGGACAGGGCCTACGAGCAGTACTTC. It translates to CASSERDRAYEQYF.

V and J are TRBV5-4 and TRBJ2-1; 9 bases match TRBD2. From germline, CDR1 is SGHNT and CDR2 YYREEE (reference sequence). The V and J ends lost 4 bases and 9 bases, in that order; junction bases with no gene match: 14. The CDR3 covers 16 residues. The CDR3, as DNA: TGTGCCAGCAGCACGGGACTAGCAGAGTACATGGGTGAGCAGTTCTTC. Amino acid sequence: CASSTGLAEYMGEQFF.

The V call is TRBV7-9, the J call TRBJ2-2; no definite D call. Germline assignment: CDR1 SEHNR and CDR2 FQNEAQ (reference sequence). V lost 1 base to trimming and J lost 7 bases, with 10 bases between them. This CDR3 region has 14 residues. The CDR3: CASSLVNRHGELFF. DNA for the CDR3: TGTGCCAGCAGCTTAGTCAACCGACACGGGGAGCTGTTTTTT.

The chain carries TRBV28 and TRBJ2-7, with TRBD1 matching 8 bases. V lost 3 bases, J lost 2 bases, and 6 bases stayed unmatched. Germline V gene sequence: CDR1 MDHEN, CDR2 SYDVKM. The CDR3 length is 15 residues. CDR3 amino acids: CASSLVGQGPYEQYF. As DNA, the CDR3 is TGTGCCAGCAGTTTGGTCGGACAGGGCCCCTACGAGCAGTACTTC.

V usage is TRBV4-1 and J usage is TRBJ1-1; TRBD1 might be the D (6 bases). The CDR3 covers 14 residues. Germline V CDR1 and CDR2: MGHRA, YSYEKL. V lost 9 bases and J 1 base, leaving 15 bases between the germline ends. In nucleotides, the CDR3 is TGCGCCAGACCAAAAGGACAGCCGAACACTGAAGCTTTCTTT. Its protein product is CARPKGQPNTEAFF.

This clone has a handful of counts. J is TRBJ1-6 and V is TRBV4-1; the D is unclear. This CDR3 comprises 14 residues. Germline lookup yields CDR1 MGHRA and CDR2 YSYEKL. The germline V and J ends were trimmed by 1 base and 12 bases, with 13 bases remaining between them. Here the CDR3 reads CASSQARREVPLHF. For the CDR3, the DNA is TGCGCCAGCAGCCAAGCCCGTCGCGAGGTACCCCTCCACTTT.

J is TRBJ2-3 and V is TRBV28; 10 bases align to TRBD2. The V and J ends lost 3 bases and 5 bases, in that order; junction bases with no gene match: 5. The CDR3 consists of 15 residues. Germline V CDR1 and CDR2: MDHEN, SYDVKM. Here the CDR3 reads CASSFALAGKDTQYF. The CDR3, as DNA: TGTGCCAGCAGTTTTGCACTAGCGGGGAAAGATACGCAGTATTTT.

The chain is built from TRBV28 and TRBJ2-7, with TRBD1 identical over 10 bases. The germline CDR1 and CDR2 sequences are MDHEN and SYDVKM. The CDR3 is made up of 14 amino acids. Trimming cost V 6 bases and J 1 base; bases outside gene matches: 3. The CDR3 reads CASSRQGASYEQYF. The DNA of the CDR3 is TGTGCCAGCAGCCGACAGGGGGCTTCCTACGAGCAGTACTTC.

The chain couples TRBV9 to TRBJ1-1; 7 bases fit TRBD1. Germline V gene data show CDR1 as SGDLS and CDR2 as YYNGEE. The trim removed 0 bases at V and 3 bases at J, leaving 8 bases unmatched. The CDR3 runs 16 residues. The CDR3 DNA sequence: TGTGCCAGCAGCGTAGCAGCGGCAGGGGGACACACTGAAGCTTTCTTT. Amino acids: CASSVAAAGGHTEAFF. Combining the CDR3 with reference TRBV9 and TRBJ1-1 gives the whole variable domain DSGVTQTPKHLITATGQRVTLRCSPRSGDLSVYWYQQSLDQGLQFLIQYYNGEERAKGNILERFSAQQFPDLHSELNLSSLELGDSALYFCASSVAAAGGHTEAFFGQGTRLTVV.

The chain combines TRBV2 with TRBJ2-3, with 7 bases fitting TRBD2. The CDR3 extends over 16 amino acids. V lost 4 bases, J lost 2 bases, and 9 bases stayed unmatched. Germline V CDR1 and CDR2: SNHLY, FYNNEI. CDR3 loop: CASSALRGTLTDTQYF. The CDR3 coding sequence is TGTGCCAGCAGTGCCTTGCGGGGGACCCTCACAGATACGCAGTATTTT.

Here the CDR3 reads CASSLPWTGGSEKTQYF. The CDR3 DNA follows: TGCGCCAGCAGCTTGCCCTGGACAGGGGGGTCGGAAAAGACCCAGTACTTC. This sequence joins TRBV5-1 and TRBJ2-5; TRBD1 matches at 10 bases. This CDR3 has 17 amino acids. CDR1 and CDR2 (germline): SGHRS, YFSETQ. J gave up 6 bases and V 1 base, and 12 bases lay outside the gene matches.

This clone was seen more than once but under ten times. This rearrangement joins TRBV6-1 to TRBJ2-7, with 8 bases fitting TRBD1. Germline values: CDR1 MNHNS, CDR2 SASEGT. The V segment lost 5 bases and the J segment 5 bases; nucleotides outside the gene matches: 11. The length of the CDR3 is 15 residues. The CDR3 DNA is TGTGCCAGCAGTATCGGACAGGGTGGGGGGAACGAGCAGTACTTC. This codes for CASSIGQGGGNEQYF.

The chain is built from TRBV4-2 and TRBJ2-3, with unresolved D. Germline CDR1 is LGHNA and CDR2 is YNFKEQ. CDR3 length equals 14 residues. V was clipped by 2 bases and J by 4 bases, with 10 bases between them. The CDR3 is CASSQPTRPDTQYF. As DNA, the CDR3 is TGTGCCAGCAGCCAACCGACGAGGCCAGATACGCAGTATTTT.